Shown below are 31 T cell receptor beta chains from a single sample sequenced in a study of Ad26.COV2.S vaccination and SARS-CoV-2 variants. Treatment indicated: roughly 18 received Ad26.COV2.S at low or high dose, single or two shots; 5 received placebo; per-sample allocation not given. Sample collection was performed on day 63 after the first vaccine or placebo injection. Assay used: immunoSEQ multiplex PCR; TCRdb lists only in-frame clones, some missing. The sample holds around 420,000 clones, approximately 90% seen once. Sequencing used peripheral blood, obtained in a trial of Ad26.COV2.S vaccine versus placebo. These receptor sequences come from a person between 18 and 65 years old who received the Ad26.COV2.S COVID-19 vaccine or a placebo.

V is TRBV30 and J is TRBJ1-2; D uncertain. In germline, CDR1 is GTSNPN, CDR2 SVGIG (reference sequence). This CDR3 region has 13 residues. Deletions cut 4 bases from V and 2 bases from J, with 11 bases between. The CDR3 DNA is TGTGCCTGGACCACTTTCGGGAACTATGGCTACACCTTC. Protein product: CAWTTFGNYGYTF.

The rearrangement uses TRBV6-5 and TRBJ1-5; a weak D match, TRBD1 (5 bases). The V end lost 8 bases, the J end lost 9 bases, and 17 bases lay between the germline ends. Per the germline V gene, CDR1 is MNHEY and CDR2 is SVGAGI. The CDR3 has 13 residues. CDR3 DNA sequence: TGTGCCAGCCTGGAGGGACGGTTAGGGCCCCAGCATTTT. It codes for CASLEGRLGPQHF.

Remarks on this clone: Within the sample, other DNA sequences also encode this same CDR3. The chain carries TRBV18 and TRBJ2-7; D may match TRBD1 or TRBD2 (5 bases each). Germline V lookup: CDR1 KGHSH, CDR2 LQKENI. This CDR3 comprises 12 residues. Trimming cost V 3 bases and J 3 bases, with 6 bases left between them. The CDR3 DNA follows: TGTGCCAGCTCACCTGGGGGCTACGAGCAGTACTTC. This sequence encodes CASSPGGYEQYF.

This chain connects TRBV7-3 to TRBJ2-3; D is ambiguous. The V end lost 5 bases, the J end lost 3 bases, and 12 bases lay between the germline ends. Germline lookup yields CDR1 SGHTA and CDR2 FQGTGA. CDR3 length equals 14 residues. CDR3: CASSLRPRTDTQYF. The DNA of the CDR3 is TGTGCCAGCAGCCTTCGCCCGCGAACAGATACGCAGTATTTT.

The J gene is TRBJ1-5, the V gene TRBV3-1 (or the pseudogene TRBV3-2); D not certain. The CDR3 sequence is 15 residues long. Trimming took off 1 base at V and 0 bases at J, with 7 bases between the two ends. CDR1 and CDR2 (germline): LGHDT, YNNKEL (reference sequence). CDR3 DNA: TGTGCCAGCAGCCAAGCCGACCGTAGCAATCAGCCCCAGCATTTT. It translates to CASSQADRSNQPQHF.

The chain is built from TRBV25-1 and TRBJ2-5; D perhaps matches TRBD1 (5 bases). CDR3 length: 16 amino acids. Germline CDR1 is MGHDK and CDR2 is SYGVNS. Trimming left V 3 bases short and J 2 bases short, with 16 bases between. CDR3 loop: CASSESFSGKQETQYF. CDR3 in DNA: TGTGCCAGCAGTGAGTCATTTTCAGGGAAACAAGAGACCCAGTACTTC.

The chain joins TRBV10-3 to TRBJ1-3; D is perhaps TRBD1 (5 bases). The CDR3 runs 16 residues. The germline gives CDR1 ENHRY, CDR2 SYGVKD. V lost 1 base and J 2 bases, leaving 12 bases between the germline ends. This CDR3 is CAISEFNRFTGNTIYF. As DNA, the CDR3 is TGTGCCATCAGTGAGTTTAACAGGTTTACTGGAAACACCATATATTTT.

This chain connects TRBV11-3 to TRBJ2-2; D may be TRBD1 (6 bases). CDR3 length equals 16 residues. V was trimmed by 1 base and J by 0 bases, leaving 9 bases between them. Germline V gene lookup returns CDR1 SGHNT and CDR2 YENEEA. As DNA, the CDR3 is TGTGCCAGCAGCTTAGGGTCAGGGGCGAACACCGGGGAGCTGTTTTTT. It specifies CASSLGSGANTGELFF.

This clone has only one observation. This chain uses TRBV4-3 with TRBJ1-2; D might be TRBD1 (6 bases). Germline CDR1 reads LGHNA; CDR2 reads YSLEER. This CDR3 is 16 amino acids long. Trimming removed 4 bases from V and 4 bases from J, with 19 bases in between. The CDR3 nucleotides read TGCGCCAGCAGCCGGGATATCAGGGGCCCCTCCTATGGCTACACCTTC. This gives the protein CASSRDIRGPSYGYTF.

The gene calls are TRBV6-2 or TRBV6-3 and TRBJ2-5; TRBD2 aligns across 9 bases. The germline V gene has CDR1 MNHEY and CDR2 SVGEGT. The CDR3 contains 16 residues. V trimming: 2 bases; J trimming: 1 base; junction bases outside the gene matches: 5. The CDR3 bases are TGTGCCAGCAGTTACCGCGGGGGGGCGATCCAAGAGACCCAGTACTTC. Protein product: CASSYRGGAIQETQYF.

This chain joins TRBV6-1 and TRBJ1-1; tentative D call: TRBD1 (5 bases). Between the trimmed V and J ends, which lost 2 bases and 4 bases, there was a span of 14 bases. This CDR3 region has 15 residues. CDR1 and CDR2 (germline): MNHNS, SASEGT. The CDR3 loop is CASSEPAGGATEAFF. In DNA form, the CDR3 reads TGTGCCAGCAGTGAACCCGCAGGCGGGGCCACTGAAGCTTTCTTT.

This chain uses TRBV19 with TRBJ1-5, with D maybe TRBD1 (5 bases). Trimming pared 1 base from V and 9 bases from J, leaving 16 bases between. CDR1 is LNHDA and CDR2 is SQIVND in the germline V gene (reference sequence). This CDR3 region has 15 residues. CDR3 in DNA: TGTGCCAGTAGTATAGGAACAGGCTACGGCACGCCCCAGCATTTT. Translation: CASSIGTGYGTPQHF. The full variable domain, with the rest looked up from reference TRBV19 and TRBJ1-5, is DGGITQSPKYLFRKEGQNVTLSCEQNLNHDAMYWYRQDPGQGLRLIYYSQIVNDFQKGDIAEGYSVSREKKESFPLTVTSAQKNPTAFYLCASSIGTGYGTPQHFGDGTRLSIL.

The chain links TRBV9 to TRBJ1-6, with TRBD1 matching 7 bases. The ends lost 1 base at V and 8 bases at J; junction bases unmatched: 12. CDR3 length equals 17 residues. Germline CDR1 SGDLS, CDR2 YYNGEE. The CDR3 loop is CASSVSRDSSLYSPLHF. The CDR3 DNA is TGTGCCAGCAGCGTATCAAGGGACAGCTCTTTGTATTCACCCCTCCACTTT. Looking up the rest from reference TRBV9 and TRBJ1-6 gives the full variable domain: DSGVTQTPKHLITATGQRVTLRCSPRSGDLSVYWYQQSLDQGLQFLIQYYNGEERAKGNILERFSAQQFPDLHSELNLSSLELGDSALYFCASSVSRDSSLYSPLHFGNGTRLTVT.

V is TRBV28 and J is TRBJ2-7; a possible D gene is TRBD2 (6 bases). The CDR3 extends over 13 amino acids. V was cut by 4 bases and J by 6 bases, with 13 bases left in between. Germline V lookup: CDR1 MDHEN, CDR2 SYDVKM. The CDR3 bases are TGTGCCAGCAGTTCCCGCGGGGTACGCGAGCAGTACTTC. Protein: CASSSRGVREQYF.

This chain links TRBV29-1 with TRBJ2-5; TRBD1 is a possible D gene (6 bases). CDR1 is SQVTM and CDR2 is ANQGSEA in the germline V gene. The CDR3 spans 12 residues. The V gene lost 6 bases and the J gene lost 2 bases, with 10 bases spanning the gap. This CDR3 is CSVAGTQETQYF. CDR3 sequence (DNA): TGCAGCGTCGCCGGGACACAAGAGACCCAGTACTTC.

CDR3 residues: CASSLPSRQGKNQPQHF. For the CDR3, the DNA is TGTGCCAGCAGCTTACCCTCCCGACAGGGGAAAAATCAGCCCCAGCATTTT. The V call is TRBV7-3, the J call TRBJ1-5; 8 nucleotides match TRBD1. The CDR3 has 17 amino acids. V was pared by 2 bases and J by 4 bases, with 10 bases of the junction left unmatched. CDR1 is SGHTA, CDR2 FQGTGA, per germline.

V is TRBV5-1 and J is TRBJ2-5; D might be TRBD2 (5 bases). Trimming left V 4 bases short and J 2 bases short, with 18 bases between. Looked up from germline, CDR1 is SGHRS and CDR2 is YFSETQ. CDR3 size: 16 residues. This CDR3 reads CASSLSGSIQQETQYF. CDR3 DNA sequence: TGCGCCAGCAGCCTCTCGGGGAGCATTCAACAAGAGACCCAGTACTTC.

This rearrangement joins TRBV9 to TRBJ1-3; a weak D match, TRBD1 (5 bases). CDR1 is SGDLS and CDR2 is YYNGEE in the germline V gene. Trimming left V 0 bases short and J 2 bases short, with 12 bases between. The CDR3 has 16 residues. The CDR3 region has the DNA TGTGCCAGCAGCGTAGAACAGGCCAGAACTGGAAACACCATATATTTT. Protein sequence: CASSVEQARTGNTIYF.

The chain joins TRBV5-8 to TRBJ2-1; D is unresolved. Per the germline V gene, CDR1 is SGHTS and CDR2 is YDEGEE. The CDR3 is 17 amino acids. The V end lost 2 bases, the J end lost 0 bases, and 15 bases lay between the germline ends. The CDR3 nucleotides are TGTGCCAGCAGCTTTAGTTTTACGGTGAGCTCCTACAATGAGCAGTTCTTC. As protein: CASSFSFTVSSYNEQFF.

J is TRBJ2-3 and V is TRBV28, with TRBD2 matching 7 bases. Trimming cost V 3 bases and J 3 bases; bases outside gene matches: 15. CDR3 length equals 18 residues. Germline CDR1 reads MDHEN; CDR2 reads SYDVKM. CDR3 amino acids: CASSFPTGGNIKTDTQYF. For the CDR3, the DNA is TGTGCCAGCAGTTTTCCTACGGGGGGAAACATTAAGACAGATACGCAGTATTTT.

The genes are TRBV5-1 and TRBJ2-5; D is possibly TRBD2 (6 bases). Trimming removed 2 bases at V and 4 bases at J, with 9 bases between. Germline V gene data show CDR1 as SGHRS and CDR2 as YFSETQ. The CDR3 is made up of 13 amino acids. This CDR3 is CASSFSAGETQYF. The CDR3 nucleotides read TGCGCCAGCAGCTTTTCAGCGGGAGAGACCCAGTACTTC.

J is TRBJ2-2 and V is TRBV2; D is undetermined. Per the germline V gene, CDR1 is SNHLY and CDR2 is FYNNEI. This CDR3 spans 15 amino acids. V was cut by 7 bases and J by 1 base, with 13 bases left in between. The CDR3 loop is CASTRIRRNTGELFF. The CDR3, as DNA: TGTGCCAGCACGCGGATAAGGCGGAACACCGGGGAGCTGTTTTTT.

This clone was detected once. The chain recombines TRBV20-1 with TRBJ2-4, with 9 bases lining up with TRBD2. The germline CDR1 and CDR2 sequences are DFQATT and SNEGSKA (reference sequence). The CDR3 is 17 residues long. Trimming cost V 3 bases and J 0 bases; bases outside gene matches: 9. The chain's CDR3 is CSASRSGGLLAKNIQYF. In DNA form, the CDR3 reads TGCAGTGCTAGTCGTAGCGGGGGCCTCCTAGCCAAAAACATTCAGTACTTC.

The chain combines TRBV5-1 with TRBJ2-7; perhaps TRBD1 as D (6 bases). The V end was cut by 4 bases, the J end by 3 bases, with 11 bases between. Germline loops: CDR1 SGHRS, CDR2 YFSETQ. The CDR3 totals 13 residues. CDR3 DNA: TGCGCCAGCAGCCTGGGACATAACTACGAGCAGTACTTC. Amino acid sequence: CASSLGHNYEQYF.

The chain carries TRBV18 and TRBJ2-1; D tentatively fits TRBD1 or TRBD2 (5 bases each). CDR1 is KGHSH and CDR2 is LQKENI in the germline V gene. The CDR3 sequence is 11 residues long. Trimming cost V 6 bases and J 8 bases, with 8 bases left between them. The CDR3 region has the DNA TGTGCCAGCTCCTCGGGGCATGAGCAGTTCTTC. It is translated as CASSSGHEQFF.

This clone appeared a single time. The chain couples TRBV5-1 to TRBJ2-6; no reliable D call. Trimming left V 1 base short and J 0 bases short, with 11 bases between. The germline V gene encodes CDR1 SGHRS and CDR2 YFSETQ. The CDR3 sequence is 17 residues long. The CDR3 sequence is CASSLLEQSSGANVLTF. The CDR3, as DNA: TGCGCCAGCAGCTTGCTTGAACAGTCCTCTGGGGCCAACGTCCTGACTTTC. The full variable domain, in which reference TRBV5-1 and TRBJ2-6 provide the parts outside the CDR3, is KAGVTQTPRYLIKTRGQQVTLSCSPISGHRSVSWYQQTPGQGLQFLFEYFSETQRNKGNFPGRFSGRQFSNSRSEMNVSTLELGDSALYLCASSLLEQSSGANVLTFGAGSRLTVL.

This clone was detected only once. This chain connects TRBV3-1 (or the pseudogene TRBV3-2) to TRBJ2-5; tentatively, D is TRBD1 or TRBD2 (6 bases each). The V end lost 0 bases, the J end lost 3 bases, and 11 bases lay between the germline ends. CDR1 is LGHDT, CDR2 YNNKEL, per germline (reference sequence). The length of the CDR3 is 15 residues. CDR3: CASSQDAGHEETQYF. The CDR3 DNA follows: TGTGCCAGCAGCCAAGACGCGGGACACGAAGAGACCCAGTACTTC.

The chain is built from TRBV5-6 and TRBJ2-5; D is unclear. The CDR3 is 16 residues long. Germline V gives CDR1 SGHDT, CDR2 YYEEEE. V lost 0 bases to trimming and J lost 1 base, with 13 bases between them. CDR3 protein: CASSLAAWAAQETQYF. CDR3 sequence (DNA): TGTGCCAGCAGCTTGGCGGCTTGGGCAGCCCAAGAGACCCAGTACTTC.

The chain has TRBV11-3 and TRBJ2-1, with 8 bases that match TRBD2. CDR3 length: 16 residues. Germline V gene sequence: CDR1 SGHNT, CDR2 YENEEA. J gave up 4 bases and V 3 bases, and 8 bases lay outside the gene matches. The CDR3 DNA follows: TGTGCCAGCAGCTTCGTACGGGGGGGGAAATACAATGAGCAGTTCTTC. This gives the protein CASSFVRGGKYNEQFF.

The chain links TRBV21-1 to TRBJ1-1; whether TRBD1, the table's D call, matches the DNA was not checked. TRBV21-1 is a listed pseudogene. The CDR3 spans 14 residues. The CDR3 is CASSLGGEESEAFF. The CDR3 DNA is TGTGCCAGCAGCCTAGGGGGCGAGGAATCTGAAGCTTTCTTT.

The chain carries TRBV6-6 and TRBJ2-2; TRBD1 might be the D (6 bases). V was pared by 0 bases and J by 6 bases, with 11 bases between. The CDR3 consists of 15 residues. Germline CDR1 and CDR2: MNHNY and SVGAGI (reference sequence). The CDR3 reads CASSYSGQRAGELFF. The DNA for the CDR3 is TGTGCCAGCAGTTACTCCGGACAGCGCGCCGGGGAGCTGTTTTTT.